The clone carrying this T cell receptor beta chain was recorded many times. The target antigen is unknown. TCRdb re-called the multiplex PCR reads through MiXCR, storing one row per CDR3 protein. The sample lists 190,000 or so distinct CDR3 sequences, 25% to 40% occurring once. Samples came from axillary lymph nodes draining the breast cancer. The data originate from a study of breast tumors, draining lymph nodes, adjacent tissues. Study-level points and caveats: Tumor TCR diversity was below lymph nodes but above nontumor tissue. That most tumor T cells come from lymph nodes remained unproven.

The sequenced sample was axillary lymph node tissue. This receptor was identified in a female donor with breast cancer. Some clones in this sample may be carry-over from other donors' samples.

Here the CDR3 reads CAWGESGYGYEQYF. CDR3 in DNA: TGTGCCTGGGGTGAGAGCGGGTACGGCTACGAGCAGTACTTC. This chain uses TRBV30 with TRBJ2-7; D is possibly TRBD2 (6 bases). The V and J ends lost 5 bases and 3 bases respectively, with 17 bases between them. The V gene's germline CDR1 is GTSNPN and CDR2 SVGIG (reference sequence). CDR3 length: 14 amino acids.